These T cell receptor beta chains were read from a single sample in a study of identical twins. A single record per CDR3 protein comes from TCRdb applying MiXCR to the 5' RACE reads. Found here are roughly 500,000 distinct CDR3 sequences, under 25% of them singletons; the top ten hold roughly 0.9%. The sample was also linked to a second study, of T cells expressing NK-cell markers.

Source material: CD4+ T cells sorted from blood. These receptor sequences come from a woman between 18 and 30 years old in good health. Both conserved end residues are part of each CDR3.

>TRBJ2-2|TRBV2
CASSVESANTGELFF
>TRBJ2-2|TRBV25-1
CASSALGANTGELFF
>TRBJ1-6|TRBV20-1
CSASTGLRSPLHF
>TRBJ2-5|TRBV6-2/TRBV6-3
CASSLSSGRPLETQYF
>TRBJ2-2|TRBV5-1
CASSLFAGRETGELFF
>TRBJ1-3|TRBV3-1
CASSQEGGGNTIYF
>TRBJ1-5|TRBV25-1
CASSDHRLGQPQHF
>TRBJ1-1|TRBV10-3
CAISDGGGEAFF
>TRBJ2-5|TRBV9
CASSVGLAETQYF
>TRBJ2-5|TRBV6-1
CASSDRGRGETQYF
>TRBJ2-3|TRBV20-1
CSASGGGEMQYF
>TRBJ2-1|TRBV7-7
CASSLEGGAEQFF
>TRBJ2-1|TRBV12-5
CASGLVLGRYYNEQFF
>TRBJ2-1|TRBV5-1
CASSLATGTGNRNEQFF
>TRBJ1-1|TRBV20-1
CSASFTGAVNTEAFF
>TRBJ1-1|TRBV12-3/TRBV12-4
CASSQDTGQRAFF
>TRBJ2-7|TRBV5-1
CASSQALVAGYEQYF
>TRBJ2-5|TRBV20-1
CSAHSGGETQYF
>TRBJ2-1|TRBV7-2
CASSTQGAAYNEQFF
>TRBJ2-7|TRBV20-1
CSVQKVGTSTPYEQYF
>TRBJ2-5|TRBV4-1
CASRVTGTSDRETQYF
>TRBJ2-7|TRBV9
CASSPHGQGMYGEQYF